Listed here are 9 T cell receptor beta chains from one sample, sequenced in a study of T cells after yellow fever vaccination. A single record per CDR3 protein comes from TCRdb applying MiXCR to the 5' RACE reads. The sample shows a few hundred thousand distinct CDR3 sequences, around 3.1% of them seen only once. Source: CD4+ T cells sorted from PBMCs, taken 10 days after the yellow fever booster vaccination. All receptors come from a man younger than 35 who received the YFV17D yellow fever vaccine.

The V call is TRBV6-2 or TRBV6-3, the J call TRBJ1-2; 9 positions match TRBD1. Unmatched junction bases numbered 14, after V lost 6 bases and J lost 9 bases. Per germline, CDR1 MNHEY and CDR2 SVGEGT. CDR3 length equals 15 residues. The CDR3 here is CASRPGQGSAGRYTF. The CDR3 coding sequence is TGTGCCAGCAGACCCGGACAGGGGTCGGCCGGTCGCTACACCTTC.

This clonotype was counted a few times. The CDR3: CASSTQASPLHF. DNA for the CDR3: TGTGCCAGCAGCACACAGGCTTCACCCCTCCACTTT. This chain connects TRBV7-2 to TRBJ1-6; perhaps TRBD1 as D (5 bases). Germline V gene data show CDR1 as SGHTA and CDR2 as FQGNSA. V dropped 5 bases and J dropped 9 bases, with 8 bases sitting between them. The CDR3 has 12 residues.

The chain joins TRBV6-2 or TRBV6-3 to TRBJ2-7; maybe TRBD1 (5 bases). Germline V gene data show CDR1 as MNHEY and CDR2 as SVGEGT. Trimming removed 6 bases at V and 2 bases at J, with 11 bases between. The CDR3 consists of 13 residues. The CDR3 DNA reads TGTGCCAGCAGGAAGGGGCAGGCCTACGAGCAGTACTTC. Amino acids: CASRKGQAYEQYF.

In its sample, this clonotype was seen many times. The chain carries TRBV7-2 and TRBJ2-3; D possibly corresponds to TRBD1 (6 bases). The CDR3 length is 14 residues. Germline V lookup: CDR1 SGHTA, CDR2 FQGNSA. The V end lost 3 bases, the J end lost 2 bases, and 9 bases lay between the germline ends. The CDR3 DNA sequence: TGTGCCAGCAGCTTGCAGGGGACCACAGATACGCAGTATTTT. This sequence encodes CASSLQGTTDTQYF.

V is TRBV27 and J is TRBJ2-3, with 8 positions matching TRBD2. This CDR3 is 13 amino acids long. V shed 8 bases and J 2 bases; nucleotides not matched to a gene: 3. Germline V lookup: CDR1 MNHEY, CDR2 SMNVEV (reference sequence). The CDR3 bases are TGTGCCAGCCAGCGGGGGAACACAGATACGCAGTATTTT. This encodes CASQRGNTDTQYF.

This clonotype has ten or more counts. This chain links TRBV7-2 with TRBJ2-5, with D possibly TRBD2 on 5 matching bases. This CDR3 has 16 amino acids. Germline CDR1 is SGHTA and CDR2 is FQGNSA. V was trimmed by 9 bases and J by 4 bases, leaving 24 bases between them. The CDR3 sequence: CASSPHGETNRETQYF. CDR3 nucleotides: TGTGCCAGTAGTCCGCACGGGGAGACTAATCGAGAGACCCAGTACTTC.

This clonotype showed up just a few times. The chain uses TRBV5-4 and TRBJ1-2, with D perhaps matching TRBD1 (6 bases). V lost 6 bases and J 4 bases, leaving 22 bases between the germline ends. This CDR3 region has 16 residues. Germline assignment: CDR1 SGHNT and CDR2 YYREEE (reference sequence). The CDR3 region is CASTIGGGRKIYGYTF. The CDR3 DNA reads TGTGCCAGCACCATTGGAGGGGGACGGAAAATCTATGGCTACACCTTC.

Ten or more counts support this clonotype. The rearrangement uses TRBV20-1 and TRBJ2-1; D is unclear. V was trimmed by 5 bases and J by 8 bases, leaving 10 bases between them. Germline lookup yields CDR1 DFQATT and CDR2 SNEGSKA (reference sequence). The CDR3 has 11 residues. The DNA for the CDR3 is TGCAGTGCTCAAAAGTTGGATGAGCAGTTCTTC. This encodes CSAQKLDEQFF.

Notes on this clonotype: The junction shows a germline mismatch at one end, possibly a read error. The genes are TRBV9 and TRBJ2-1, with 9 bases lining up with TRBD2. This CDR3 spans 15 amino acids. CDR1 and CDR2 (germline): SGDLS, YYNGEE. The CDR3 is CASSLSGGPFNEKFF. CDR3 nucleotide sequence: TGTGCCAGCAGCCTTAGCGGGGGTCCCTTCAATGAGAAGTTCTTC.